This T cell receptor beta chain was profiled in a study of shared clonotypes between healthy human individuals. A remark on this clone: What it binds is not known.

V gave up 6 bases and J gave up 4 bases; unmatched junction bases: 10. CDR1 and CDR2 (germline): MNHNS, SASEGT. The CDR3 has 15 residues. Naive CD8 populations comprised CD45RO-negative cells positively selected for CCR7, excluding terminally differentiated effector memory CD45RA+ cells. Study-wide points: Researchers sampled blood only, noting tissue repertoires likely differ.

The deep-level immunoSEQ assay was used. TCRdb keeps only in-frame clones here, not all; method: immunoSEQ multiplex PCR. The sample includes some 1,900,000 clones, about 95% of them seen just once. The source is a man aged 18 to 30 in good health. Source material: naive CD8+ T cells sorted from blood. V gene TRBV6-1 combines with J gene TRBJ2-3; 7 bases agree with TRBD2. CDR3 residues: CASSPTGLVADTQYF. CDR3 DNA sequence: TGTGCCAGCAGCCCCACTGGACTAGTGGCAGATACGCAGTATTTT.